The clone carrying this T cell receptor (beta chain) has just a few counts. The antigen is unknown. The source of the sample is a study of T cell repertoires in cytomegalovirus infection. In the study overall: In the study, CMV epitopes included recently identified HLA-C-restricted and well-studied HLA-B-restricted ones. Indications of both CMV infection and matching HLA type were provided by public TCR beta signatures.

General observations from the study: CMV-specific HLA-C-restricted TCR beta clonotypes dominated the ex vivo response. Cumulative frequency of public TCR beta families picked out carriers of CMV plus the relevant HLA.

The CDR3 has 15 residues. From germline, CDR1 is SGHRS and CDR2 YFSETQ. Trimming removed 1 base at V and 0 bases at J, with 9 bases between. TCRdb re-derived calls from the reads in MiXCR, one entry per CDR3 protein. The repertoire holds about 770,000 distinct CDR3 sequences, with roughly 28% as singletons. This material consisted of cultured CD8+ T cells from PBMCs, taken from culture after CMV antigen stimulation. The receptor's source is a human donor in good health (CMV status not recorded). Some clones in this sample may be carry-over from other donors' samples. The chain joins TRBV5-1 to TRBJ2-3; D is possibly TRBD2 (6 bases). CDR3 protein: CASSLRGTSTDTQYF. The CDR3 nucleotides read TGCGCCAGCAGCTTGCGGGGGACCAGCACAGATACGCAGTATTTT.